This TCR beta chain is drawn from a study of T cells after posttransplantation cyclophosphamide (dated by TCRdb to the mid-2010s). Study-wide context: Using TRB sequencing, the study followed how the T cell repertoire reconstituted after myeloablative bone marrow transplantation in which posttransplantation cyclophosphamide served as GVHD prophylaxis. Antigen receptor sequencing covered samples from some 35 PTCy-treated patients and 16 of their related bone marrow donors. TRB sequencing was performed on blood from all 34 PTCy patients with 1-year posttransplant specimens. In 3 patients, up to 3 additional blood samples taken between 2 and 5.2 years after transplant also underwent TRB sequencing, as did pretransplant blood from a handful of patients. Because TRA and TRB clonality correlated tightly in 9 samples, later TCR analyses were limited to TRB. Public TRB sequences were checked against a database of over 3,600 sequences associated with responses to pathogens, tumor antigens, self-antigens and alloantigens.

Genomic DNA was the input for TRB sequencing, which was run either with the immunoSEQ assay at survey resolution or with the hsTCRB kit. The source study handled its data this way. The immunoSEQ software handled initial read processing, and the LymphoSeq R package was used for repertoire analyses. For each TRB dataset, clonality was calculated as 1 minus normalized Shannon entropy, and the Gini coefficient was computed as well. Phenotypes of unsorted samples were inferred by mapping TRB sequences from sorted subsets of the recipient or donor onto the same recipient's unsorted samples. TCRdb provides this immuneACCESS table in a form limited to in-frame rearrangements. Some clones are lacking; in checked studies, under half of them reflect an unresolved V gene, and why the rest are absent is not known. For V, J and clone size, that table is used; D and trimming come from the DNA. For this sample the table gives 25,000 to 30,000 clones, of which roughly 88% were detected only once. The ten largest clonotypes hold less than 3.5% of the sample.

Overall results and qualifications from the work: The TRB repertoires of T cells infiltrating skin or the GI tract showed only limited overlap with the TRB repertoires found in blood. Donor-recipient similarity was low at 1-2 months but increased during the first year, and donor CD8+ memory clones often dominated later blood repertoires. Across roughly 49 patients, TRB clonality was highly associated with recipient CMV seropositivity and CMV reactivation, and PTCy diversity was similar to diversity in CNI/methotrexate controls.

Related bone marrow donors provided peripheral blood samples on the day of marrow donation. Mononuclear cells from peripheral blood and bone marrow were separated by Ficoll-Hypaque density centrifugation and then cryopreserved. Concerning this clone itself: The clone's antigen remains unknown. It has no much larger one-base neighbor in the sample; base qualities were not kept.

The germline V gene gives CDR1 as ENHRY and CDR2 as SYGVKD. Inclusive of the bounding cysteine and phenylalanine, the CDR3 is 16 residues long. Left in the record is the CDR3 DNA by itself, 48 bases read in frame from the first base. V trim: 6 bases; J trim: 8 bases; unmatched bases: 14. What was sequenced was PBMCs. This sequence uses TRBV10-3 and TRBJ2-1; 9 central nucleotides agree with TRBD2. The sequence derives from a man aged 50-59 years. CDR3 region: CAIRRGGWTVHDEQFF. DNA sequence: TGTGCCATCAGGCGGGGGGGGTGGACGGTGCACGATGAGCAGTTCTTC.